This T cell receptor (beta chain) appears in the sequencing data of a study of T-cell reconstitution after alpha-beta-depleted transplantation in children. Preparation of the TCRbeta library was carried out with unique molecular identifiers. One entry per CDR3 protein, called by TCRdb with MiXCR from the PCR reads. The profile shows around 500,000 distinct CDR3 sequences, 23% of them singletons. V lost 2 bases and J lost 6; bases outside the gene matches: 4. The CDR3 consists of 15 residues. Germline CDR1 is SGHTA and CDR2 is FQGNSA. The chain links TRBV7-2 to TRBJ2-5, with TRBD2 matching 12 bases. Here the sequenced sample was PBMCs, mostly from graft donor cells, taken 360 days after TCRalphabeta/CD19-depleted stem cell transplant. This sequence originates from a boy younger than two who had a stem cell transplant for acute myeloid leukemia, so the T cells may come from the graft donor. The CDR3 nucleotides read TGTGCCAGCAGCTTACTAGCGGGGGGGGCGAAGACCCAGTACTTC. It encodes CASSLLAGGAKTQYF.